This T cell receptor beta chain was found in a study of OX40 agonist ivuxolimab in advanced cancers. At the level of the whole study: Ivuxolimab was a fully human IgG2 agonistic monoclonal antibody targeting the costimulatory receptor OX40 (CD134). Patients were allowed to have had prior anti-PD-1, anti-PD-L1 or anti-CTLA-4 therapy, and approximately 40% of the dose-escalation patients had previously received checkpoint inhibitors. The monotherapy dose-escalation portion (N of about 50 patients) of the phase I ivuxolimab trial is reported in the paper. Of the roughly 51 patients in dose escalation, 19 had hepatocellular carcinoma, about 15 had melanoma, 9 had renal cell carcinoma and 9 had head and neck cancer. Partial responses occurred in three dose-escalation patients: two with cutaneous melanoma and one with hepatocellular carcinoma. Intravenous ivuxolimab was administered to patients every 2 weeks at six dose levels: 0.01, 0.1, 0.3, 1.5, 3 and 10 mg/kg. Peripheral TCRbeta sequencing was intended to test whether TCR sequence diversity was altered and clonal T-cell expansion was caused by ivuxolimab. In the dose-escalation cohort, 65% to 90% of patients were male, and the mean age was approximately 60 years, with a range of roughly 20 to 85. Here is what the overall study found, with its caveats: Low levels of normalized T-cell clonal expansion were also seen in some patients who did not respond. After ivuxolimab, expanded clones were on average more numerous among CD8+ T cells than among CD4+ T cells. Clonal expansion of both CD4+ and CD8+ blood T cells was observed from baseline to week 6 at doses 0.1 to 3.0 mg/kg. In the 0.1-3.0 mg/kg groups, partial responders had among the lowest normalized peripheral clonal expansion, particularly in CD8+ T cells. The antigen specificity of the peripheral T cells that underwent clonal expansion was not determined.

A word on this clone: Its antigen is unknown. Base qualities were left out, and no much larger clone turns up one base away.

The trial excluded patients who had a history of autoimmune disease or were on systemic immunosuppression. In every dose cohort, peripheral blood was drawn for TCR sequencing at baseline, cycle 4 day 1, and cycle 7 day 1. The samples were drawn from a first-in-human, open-label, multicenter phase I dose-escalation trial of ivuxolimab. Adults with locally advanced or metastatic melanoma, renal cell, hepatocellular, or head and neck squamous cell carcinoma were enrolled in the trial. CD4+ and CD8+ T cells were sorted separately from peripheral blood before TCR sequencing. For sequencing of the TCRbeta CDR3 region, genomic DNA was extracted from the sorted cells. The immunoSEQ Assay was used to sequence the TCRbeta CDR3 regions. TCRdb retrieved this table from immuneACCESS and kept in-frame rearrangements only. Not all clones are present; in checked studies, unresolved V genes account for under half, and no reason is known for the remainder. The sample profile shows 42,000 or so clones; roughly 86% of them were found once. Jointly, the top ten make up under 15% of the sample.

CDR1 and CDR2 were assigned from the germline V gene as SGHDT and YYEEEE. V lost 0 bases and J lost 5 bases; the stretch between them is 11 bases long. The CDR3, cysteine through phenylalanine, is 14 amino acids long. Only CDR3 DNA is held: 42 bases, read in frame from base 1. The rearranged chain carries TRBV5-6 and TRBJ2-5; the D gene is possibly TRBD2, with 6 bases matching. This clonotype was sampled from an adult with an advanced solid tumor such as melanoma, head and neck, liver or kidney cancer. This specimen consisted of CD4+ or CD8+ T cells sorted from blood, obtained in a trial of the OX40 agonist ivuxolimab. The CDR3 protein: CASSLGLGRETQYF. The bases read TGTGCCAGCAGCTTGGGACTAGGGAGGGAGACCCAGTACTTC.